Described below is a single T cell receptor (beta chain) sequence and its context. Antigen unknown. This record comes from a study of T-cell memory formation after mild COVID-19. TCRdb analysed the 5' RACE reads with MiXCR anew, one entry per CDR3 protein. The table records under 350,000 distinct CDR3 sequences, 16% of them present only once. Whole-study findings and limits: CM and EM subsets held most contracting CD4+ clones; EMRA held CD8+ ones. Memory sampled before infection contained some responding clones, suggesting cross-reactive memory joined. Clones that shrank (day 15 to 85) were balanced CD4/CD8, whereas later expanders leaned CD4+.

Germline loops: CDR1 KGHSH, CDR2 LQKENI. The CDR3 contains 13 residues. V was pared by 4 bases and J by 3 bases, with 10 bases between. The sequenced sample consisted of PBMCs or a T cell subset sorted from them (not recorded which). This chain connects TRBV18 to TRBJ2-7; D not certain. This clonotype was obtained from a man aged 18 to 35 who had mild COVID-19 (a few samples of this study predate the infection). Cell type and time point are not known. The CDR3 sequence is CASSLRHSYEQYV. CDR3 bases: TGTGCCAGCTCACTTCGACACAGCTACGAGCAGTACGTC.